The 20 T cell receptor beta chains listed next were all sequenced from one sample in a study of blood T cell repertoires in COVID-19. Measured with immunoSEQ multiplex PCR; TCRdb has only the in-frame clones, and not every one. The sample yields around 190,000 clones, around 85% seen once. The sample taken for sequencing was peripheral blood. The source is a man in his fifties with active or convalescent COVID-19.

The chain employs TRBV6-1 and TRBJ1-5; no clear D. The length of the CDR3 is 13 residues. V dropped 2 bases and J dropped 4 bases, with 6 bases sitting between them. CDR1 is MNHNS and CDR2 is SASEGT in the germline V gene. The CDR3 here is CASSEKPNQPQHF. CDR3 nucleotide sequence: TGTGCCAGCAGTGAAAAGCCTAATCAGCCCCAGCATTTT.

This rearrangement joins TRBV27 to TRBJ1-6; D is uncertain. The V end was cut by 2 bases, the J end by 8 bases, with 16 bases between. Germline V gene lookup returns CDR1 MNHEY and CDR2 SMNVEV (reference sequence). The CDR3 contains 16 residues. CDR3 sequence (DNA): TGTGCCAGCAGTTTAAGGTGGGGTGGGAGTGATTCACCCCTCCACTTT. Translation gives CASSLRWGGSDSPLHF.

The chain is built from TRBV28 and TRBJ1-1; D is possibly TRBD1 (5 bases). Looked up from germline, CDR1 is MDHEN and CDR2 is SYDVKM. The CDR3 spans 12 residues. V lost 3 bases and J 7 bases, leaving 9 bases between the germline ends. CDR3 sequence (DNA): TGTGCCAGCAGTTTCGACAGAAATGAAGCTTTCTTT. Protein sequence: CASSFDRNEAFF.

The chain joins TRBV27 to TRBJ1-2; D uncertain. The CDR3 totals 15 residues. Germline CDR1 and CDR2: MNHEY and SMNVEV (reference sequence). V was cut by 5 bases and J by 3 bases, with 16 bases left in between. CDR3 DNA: TGTGCCAGCAGTCCCGTATGGAGAGAGGACTATGGCTACACCTTC. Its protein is CASSPVWREDYGYTF.

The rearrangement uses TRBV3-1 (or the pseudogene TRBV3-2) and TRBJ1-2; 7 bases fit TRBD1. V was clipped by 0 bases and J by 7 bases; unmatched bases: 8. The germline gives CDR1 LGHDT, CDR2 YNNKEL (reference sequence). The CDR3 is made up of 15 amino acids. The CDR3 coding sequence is TGTGCCAGCAGCCAAGATCGCAGGGGGATTCTTGGCTACACCTTC. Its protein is CASSQDRRGILGYTF.

DNA for the CDR3: TGTGCCAGCAGTTACCGAGGAGGGGAGACTGAAGCTTTCTTT. Its translation: CASSYRGGETEAFF. The V call is TRBV6-5, the J call TRBJ1-1, with D possibly TRBD1 on 5 matching bases. V was cut by 2 bases and J by 5 bases, with 12 bases left in between. Germline loops: CDR1 MNHEY, CDR2 SVGAGI. This CDR3 has 14 amino acids.

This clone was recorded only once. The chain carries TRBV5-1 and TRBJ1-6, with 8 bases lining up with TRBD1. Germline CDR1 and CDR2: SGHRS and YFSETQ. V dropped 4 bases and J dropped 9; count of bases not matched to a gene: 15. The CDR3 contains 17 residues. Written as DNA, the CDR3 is TGCGCCAGCAGCCTGACTATTGGACAGGGAGCGAGTTCACCCCTCCACTTT. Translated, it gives CASSLTIGQGASSPLHF.

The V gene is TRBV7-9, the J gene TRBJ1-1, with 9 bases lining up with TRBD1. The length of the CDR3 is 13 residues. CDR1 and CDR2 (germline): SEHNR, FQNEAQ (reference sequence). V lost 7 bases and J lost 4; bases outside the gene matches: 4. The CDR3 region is CASNGDRVTEAFF. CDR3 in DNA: TGTGCCAGCAACGGGGACAGGGTCACTGAAGCTTTCTTT. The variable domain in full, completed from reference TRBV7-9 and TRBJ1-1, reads DTGVSQNPRHKITKRGQNVTFRCDPISEHNRLYWYRQTLGQGPEFLTYFQNEAQLEKSRLLSDRFSAERPKGSFSTLEIQRTEQGDSAMYLCASNGDRVTEAFFGQGTRLTVV.

CDR3 sequence (DNA): TGTGCCACCAGTGATTTGGGGACTAGCGGGGGGCCTACAGATACGCAGTATTTT. Residues: CATSDLGTSGGPTDTQYF. The chain carries TRBV24-1 and TRBJ2-3, with 15 bases that match TRBD2. The CDR3 has 18 amino acids. Germline CDR1 KGHDR, CDR2 SFDVKD. The trim removed 0 bases at V and 3 bases at J, leaving 3 bases unmatched.

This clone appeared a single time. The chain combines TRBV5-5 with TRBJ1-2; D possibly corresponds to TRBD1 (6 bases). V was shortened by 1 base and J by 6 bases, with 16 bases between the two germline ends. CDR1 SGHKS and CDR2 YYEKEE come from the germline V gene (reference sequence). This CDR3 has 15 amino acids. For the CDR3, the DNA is TGTGCCAGCAGCTTGTTGACAGGCCTCGACAATGGCTACACCTTC. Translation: CASSLLTGLDNGYTF.

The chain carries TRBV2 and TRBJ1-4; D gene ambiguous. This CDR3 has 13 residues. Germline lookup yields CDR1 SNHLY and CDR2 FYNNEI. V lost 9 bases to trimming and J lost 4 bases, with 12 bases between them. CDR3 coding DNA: TGTGCCAGTTCCGAGACTTTTAATGAAAAACTGTTTTTT. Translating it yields CASSETFNEKLFF.

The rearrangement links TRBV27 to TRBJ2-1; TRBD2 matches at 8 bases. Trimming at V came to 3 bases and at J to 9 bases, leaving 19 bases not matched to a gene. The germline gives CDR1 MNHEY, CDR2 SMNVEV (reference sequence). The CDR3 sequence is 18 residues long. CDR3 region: CASSFTGGASGYHPEQFF. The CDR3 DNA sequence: TGTGCCAGCAGTTTTACCGGGGGGGCTAGCGGGTACCACCCTGAGCAGTTCTTC.

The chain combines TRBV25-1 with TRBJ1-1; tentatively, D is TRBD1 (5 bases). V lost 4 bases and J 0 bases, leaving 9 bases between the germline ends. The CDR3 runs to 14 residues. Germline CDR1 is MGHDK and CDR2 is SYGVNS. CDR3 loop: CASSVRGVNTEAFF. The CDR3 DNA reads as TGTGCCAGCAGTGTGCGGGGGGTGAACACTGAAGCTTTCTTT.

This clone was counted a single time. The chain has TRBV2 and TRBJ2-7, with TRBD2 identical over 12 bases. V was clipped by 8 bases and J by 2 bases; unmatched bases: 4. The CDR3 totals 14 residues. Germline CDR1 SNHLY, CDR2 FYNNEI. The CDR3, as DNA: TGTGCCAGCCTCGGACTAGCGGGAACCTACGAGCAGTACTTC. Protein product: CASLGLAGTYEQYF.

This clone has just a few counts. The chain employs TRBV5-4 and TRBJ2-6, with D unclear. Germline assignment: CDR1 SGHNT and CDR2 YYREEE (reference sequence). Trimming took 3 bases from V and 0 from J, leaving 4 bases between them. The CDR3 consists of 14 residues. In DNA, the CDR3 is TGTGCCAGCAGCTACAGCTCTGGGGCCAACGTCCTGACTTTC. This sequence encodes CASSYSSGANVLTF.

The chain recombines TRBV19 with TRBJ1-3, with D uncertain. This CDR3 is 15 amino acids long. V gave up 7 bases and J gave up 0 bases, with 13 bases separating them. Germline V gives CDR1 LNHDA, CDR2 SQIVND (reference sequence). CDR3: CASTLFPDSGNTIYF. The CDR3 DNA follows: TGTGCCAGTACCCTCTTCCCAGACTCTGGAAACACCATATATTTT.

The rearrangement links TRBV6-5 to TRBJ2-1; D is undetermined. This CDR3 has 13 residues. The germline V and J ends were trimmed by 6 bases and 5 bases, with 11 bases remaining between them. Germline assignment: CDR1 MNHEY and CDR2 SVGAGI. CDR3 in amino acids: CASSQTTHNEQFF. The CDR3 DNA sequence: TGTGCCAGCAGCCAAACTACTCACAATGAGCAGTTCTTC.

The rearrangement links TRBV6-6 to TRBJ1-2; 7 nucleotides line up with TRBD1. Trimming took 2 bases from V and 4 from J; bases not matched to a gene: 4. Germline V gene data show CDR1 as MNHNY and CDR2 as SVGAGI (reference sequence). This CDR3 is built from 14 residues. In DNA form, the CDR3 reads TGTGCCAGCAGTTACCGACAGGGAGGCTATGGCTACACCTTC. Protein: CASSYRQGGYGYTF.

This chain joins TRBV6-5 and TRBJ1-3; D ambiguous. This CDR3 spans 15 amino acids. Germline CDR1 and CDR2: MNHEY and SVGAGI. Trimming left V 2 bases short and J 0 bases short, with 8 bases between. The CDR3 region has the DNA TGTGCCAGCAGTTACGACACTCTCTCTGGAAACACCATATATTTT. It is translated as CASSYDTLSGNTIYF.

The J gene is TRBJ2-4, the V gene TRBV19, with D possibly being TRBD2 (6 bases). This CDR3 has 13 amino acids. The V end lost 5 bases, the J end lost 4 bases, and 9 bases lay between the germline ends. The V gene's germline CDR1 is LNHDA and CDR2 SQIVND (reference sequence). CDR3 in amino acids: CASSPGTKNIQYF. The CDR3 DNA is TGTGCCAGTAGTCCCGGGACTAAAAACATTCAGTACTTC.